This TCR beta chain was identified during a study of blood T cell repertoires in COVID-19. Original methodology: Scientists estimated how many nucleated cells there were by amplifying reference gene primers. Data came from immunoSEQ multiplex PCR; TCRdb stores just in-frame clones and leaves some out. D and trimming were read from the DNA, whereas the V and J calls and clone size are those reported in that table. This table holds 200,000 or so clones, 85% to 90% found once. The germline V gene has CDR1 MGHDK and CDR2 SYGVNS. Trimming took 2 bases from V and 8 from J, leaving 12 bases between them. There are 14 residues in the CDR3.

V usage is TRBV25-1 and J usage is TRBJ1-4; maybe TRBD1 (5 bases). This clonotype was sampled from an elderly man with acute or convalescent COVID-19. Source material: peripheral blood. DNA of the CDR3: TGTGCCAGCAGTGAAGGAGGGGTATTCGAAAAACTGTTTTTT. It translates to CASSEGGVFEKLFF.